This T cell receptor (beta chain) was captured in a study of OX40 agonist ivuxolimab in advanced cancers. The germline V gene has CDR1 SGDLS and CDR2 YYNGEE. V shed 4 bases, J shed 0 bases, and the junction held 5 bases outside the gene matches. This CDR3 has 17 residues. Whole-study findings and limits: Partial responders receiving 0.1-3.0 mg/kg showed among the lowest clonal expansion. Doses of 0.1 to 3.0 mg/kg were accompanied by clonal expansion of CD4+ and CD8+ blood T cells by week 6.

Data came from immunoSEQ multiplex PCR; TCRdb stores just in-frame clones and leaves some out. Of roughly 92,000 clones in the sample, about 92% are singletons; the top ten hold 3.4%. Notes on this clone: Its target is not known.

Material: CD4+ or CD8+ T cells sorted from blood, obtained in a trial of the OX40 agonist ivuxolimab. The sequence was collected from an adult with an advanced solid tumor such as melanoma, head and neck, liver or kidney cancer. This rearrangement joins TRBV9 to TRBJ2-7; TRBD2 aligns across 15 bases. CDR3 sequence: CASSPGTSGGSSYEQYF. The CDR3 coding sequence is TGTGCCAGCAGCCCTGGGACTAGCGGGGGGAGCTCCTACGAGCAGTACTTC.